This note documents a single T cell receptor beta chain sequence. TCRdb keeps only in-frame clones here, not all; method: immunoSEQ multiplex PCR. The data show approximately 100,000 clones, about 89% seen once. In germline, CDR1 is LNHNV, CDR2 YYDKDF (reference sequence). Trimming took 5 bases from V and 3 from J; bases not matched to a gene: 2. The CDR3 runs 15 residues. The data originate from a study of control samples from healthy donors and cancer patients. The specimen was blood. The receptor comes from a woman aged 45-60 years in good health. J is TRBJ2-1 and V is TRBV15; TRBD2 agrees at 12 bases. The CDR3 protein is CATSLGLAGYNEQFF. In nucleotides, the CDR3 is TGTGCCACCAGCCTGGGACTAGCGGGCTACAATGAGCAGTTCTTC.